Listed below are T cell receptor beta chains from one sample, sequenced in a study of blood T cell repertoires in COVID-19. Data came from immunoSEQ multiplex PCR; TCRdb stores just in-frame clones and leaves some out. The repertoire holds approximately 170,000 clones, with around nine tenths as singletons. The specimen sequenced was PBMCs or T cells enriched from blood (not recorded which). The receptor set was obtained from a woman under 30 who had recovered from COVID-19. Both conserved end residues are part of each CDR3. The order of the fields is V gene, D gene, clone size, J gene, CDR3 protein, CDR3 DNA. D genes are given only for firm matches. Only some rows state a clone size, as once, few, many or a class for expanded clones.

>TRBV5-5|-|-|TRBJ2-7
CASSDDTLSYEQYF
TGTGCCAGCAGTGACGACACTCTCTCCTACGAGCAGTACTTC
>TRBV6-6|TRBD1|-|TRBJ1-5
CASTLTGGQPQHF
TGTGCCAGCACCTTGACAGGGGGTCAGCCCCAGCATTTT
>TRBV29-1|-|-|TRBJ2-2
CSAVRGASGAGELFF
TGCAGCGCTGTTCGGGGGGCTTCAGGGGCCGGGGAGCTGTTTTTT
>TRBV3-1/TRBV3-2|TRBD2|once|TRBJ2-7
CASSQTSGFGDEQYF
TGTGCCAGCAGCCAAACTAGCGGATTTGGGGACGAGCAGTACTTC
>TRBV30|-|once|TRBJ1-1
CAWRGRRVTEAFF
TGTGCCTGGAGGGGCCGGAGGGTGACTGAAGCTTTCTTT
>TRBV7-9|TRBD1|-|TRBJ1-4
CASRGKVDRGHEKLFF
TGTGCCAGCAGGGGAAAGGTCGACAGGGGGCATGAAAAACTGTTTTTT
>TRBV30|-|-|TRBJ2-1
CAWSGGNEQFF
TGTGCCTGGAGTGGAGGTAATGAGCAGTTCTTC
>TRBV6-5|TRBD2|-|TRBJ2-7
CASRGLAGTYEQYF
TGTGCCAGCAGAGGGCTAGCGGGAACCTACGAGCAGTACTTC
>TRBV28|TRBD1|-|TRBJ2-1
CASSYRGLVYNEQFF
TGTGCCAGCAGTTACAGGGGGCTGGTGTACAATGAGCAGTTCTTC
>TRBV28|-|-|TRBJ1-2
CASSLFSGGANYGYTF
TGTGCCAGCAGTTTATTTTCGGGGGGAGCAAATTATGGCTACACCTTC
>TRBV2|-|-|TRBJ2-5
CATGRVRETQYF
TGTGCCACGGGTCGGGTCCGCGAGACCCAGTACTTC
>TRBV27|TRBD2|-|TRBJ2-1
CASSPVAGEENEQFF
TGTGCCAGCAGTCCAGTAGCGGGAGAGGAGAATGAGCAGTTCTTC
>TRBV12-5|TRBD1|-|TRBJ2-3
CASGDRVSDTQYF
TGTGCTAGTGGTGACAGGGTCTCAGATACGCAGTATTTT
>TRBV29-1|TRBD2|-|TRBJ2-2
CSVDGGYTGELFF
TGCAGCGTTGACGGGGGGTACACCGGGGAGCTGTTTTTT
>TRBV27|TRBD1|-|TRBJ2-7
CASRLTGAGIYEQYF
TGTGCCAGCAGGCTAACAGGGGCCGGAATCTACGAGCAGTACTTC
>TRBV19|TRBD1|-|TRBJ1-1
CASSIGTGGIEAFF
TGTGCCAGTAGTATCGGGACAGGGGGAATCGAAGCTTTCTTT
>TRBV15|-|-|TRBJ2-2
CATSRDYRNTGELFF
TGTGCCACCAGCAGAGATTACAGGAACACCGGGGAGCTGTTTTTT
>TRBV15|TRBD2|once|TRBJ2-1
CATSRSGDPYNEQFF
TGTGCCACCAGCCGGAGCGGGGACCCTTACAATGAGCAGTTCTTC
>TRBV7-2|-|-|TRBJ2-5
CASSLDGGGMKTQYF
TGTGCCAGCAGCTTAGATGGTGGAGGGATGAAGACCCAGTACTTC
>TRBV28|-|-|TRBJ2-3
CASSFSRVDTQYF
TGTGCCAGCAGTTTCTCTAGAGTGGATACGCAGTATTTT
>TRBV5-8|TRBD1|-|TRBJ2-5
CASSLTYGQGETQYF
TGTGCCAGCAGCTTGACGTACGGACAGGGGGAGACCCAGTACTTC
>TRBV9|TRBD2|-|TRBJ2-1
CASSALAGDNNEQFF
TGTGCCAGCAGCGCACTAGCGGGAGACAACAATGAGCAGTTCTTC
>TRBV2|TRBD2|-|TRBJ2-5
CASSGLAGKETQYF
TGTGCCAGCAGCGGACTAGCGGGAAAAGAGACCCAGTACTTC
>TRBV25-1|TRBD2|-|TRBJ2-7
CASSPPGSGSYEQYF
TGTGCCAGCAGTCCCCCAGGTAGCGGGAGTTACGAGCAGTACTTC
>TRBV27|-|-|TRBJ1-6
CASSKGGHINNSPLHF
TGTGCCAGCAGCAAAGGGGGACACATTAATAATTCACCCCTCCACTTT
>TRBV6-5|-|-|TRBJ2-7
CASSYGSRVPQYF
TGTGCCAGCAGTTACGGGAGCCGGGTCCCGCAGTACTTC
>TRBV28|-|few|TRBJ1-5
CASKDRNGAQPQHF
TGTGCCAGCAAAGACAGGAACGGGGCTCAGCCCCAGCATTTT
>TRBV4-2|TRBD1|-|TRBJ2-1
CASSQDLRDRGSYNEQFF
TGTGCCAGCAGCCAAGATTTGAGGGACAGGGGTTCCTACAATGAGCAGTTCTTC
>TRBV28|TRBD1|-|TRBJ1-1
CASQGATEAFF
TGTGCCAGCCAGGGGGCCACTGAAGCTTTCTTT
>TRBV7-8|TRBD1|-|TRBJ1-5
CASSLVGQGASNQPQHF
TGTGCCAGCAGCTTAGTGGGACAGGGTGCCAGCAATCAGCCCCAGCATTTT
>TRBV28|-|-|TRBJ2-2
CASSFPSPDSSANTGELFF
TGTGCCAGCAGTTTCCCTAGCCCGGACAGTAGCGCGAACACCGGGGAGCTGTTTTTT
>TRBV19|TRBD2|-|TRBJ2-1
CASSNDQREVLNEQFF
TGTGCCAGTAGTAATGACCAGCGGGAGGTACTGAATGAGCAGTTCTTC
>TRBV7-9|-|few|TRBJ2-2
CASSLAGAGALLGELFF
TGTGCCAGCAGCTTAGCGGGGGCAGGGGCCCTCCTCGGGGAGCTGTTTTTT
>TRBV6-6|-|-|TRBJ2-2
CASSFYGDTGELFF
TGTGCCAGCAGTTTCTACGGGGACACCGGGGAGCTGTTTTTT
>TRBV27|-|once|TRBJ1-5
CASSSRGSAQPQHF
TGTGCCAGCAGTTCCCGCGGGTCAGCTCAGCCCCAGCATTTT
>TRBV5-1|TRBD2|-|TRBJ2-1
CASSLFRSSGILGNEQFF
TGCGCCAGCAGCTTGTTCAGATCTAGCGGGATATTAGGGAATGAGCAGTTCTTC
>TRBV7-6|-|-|TRBJ2-1
CASSFSLYNEQFF
TGTGCCAGCAGCTTTTCACTTTACAATGAGCAGTTCTTC
>TRBV7-3|TRBD1|-|TRBJ2-7
CASSLTGTGVHEQYF
TGTGCCAGCAGCTTGACGGGGACAGGGGTCCACGAGCAGTACTTC
>TRBV25-1|-|-|TRBJ2-3
CASRTVADTQYF
TGTGCCAGCAGGACAGTTGCAGATACGCAGTATTTT
>TRBV27|-|-|TRBJ2-7
CASSPTDPTHYEQYF
TGTGCCAGCAGTCCGACTGACCCCACCCACTACGAGCAGTACTTC